The sequence of this T cell receptor (beta chain) was determined in a study of shared clonotypes between healthy human individuals. Study outcomes and limitations: Unshared clonotypes carried lower generation probabilities than those common to all four donors.

Method: immunoSEQ multiplex PCR; TCRdb's copy keeps in-frame clones and lacks some. Of around 2,000,000 clones listed, 93% are singletons. Naive CD8 cells were CD45RO-negative, positively selected for CCR7, excluding terminally differentiated effector memory CD45RA+ cells. The CDR3 loop spans 15 amino acids. From germline, CDR1 is SEHNR and CDR2 FQNEAQ (reference sequence). V lost 0 bases to trimming and J lost 8 bases, with 16 bases between them. On this clone itself: Its antigen is unknown.

Sample: naive CD8+ T cells from PBMCs. The sequence was obtained from a young man in good health. Some clones in this sample may be carry-over from other donors' samples. The chain couples TRBV7-9 to TRBJ1-1; D gene uncertain. The CDR3 region is CASSLAAVGQLEAFF. CDR3 coding DNA: TGTGCCAGCAGCTTAGCAGCGGTAGGCCAGCTAGAAGCTTTCTTT.